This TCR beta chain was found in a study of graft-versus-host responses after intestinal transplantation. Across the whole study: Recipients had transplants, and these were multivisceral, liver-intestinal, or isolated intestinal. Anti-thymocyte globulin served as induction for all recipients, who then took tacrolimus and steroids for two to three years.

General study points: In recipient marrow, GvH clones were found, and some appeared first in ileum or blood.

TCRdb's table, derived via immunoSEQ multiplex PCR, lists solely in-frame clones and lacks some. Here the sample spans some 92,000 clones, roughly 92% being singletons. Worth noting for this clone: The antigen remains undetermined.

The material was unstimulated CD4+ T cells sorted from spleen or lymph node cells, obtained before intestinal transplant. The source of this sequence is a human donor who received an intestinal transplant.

The DNA of the CDR3 is TGTGCCAGCAGCTTAGTAGGCCGCGTCTCCTACAATGAGCAGTTCTTC. It specifies CASSLVGRVSYNEQFF. The chain employs TRBV7-2 and TRBJ2-1, with no clear D. The CDR3 sequence is 16 residues long. Germline CDR1 SGHTA, CDR2 FQGNSA. V was trimmed by 1 base and J by 0 bases, leaving 10 bases between them. Together with reference TRBV7-2 and TRBJ2-1, the CDR3 gives the full variable domain: GAGVSQSPSNKVTEKGKDVELRCDPISGHTALYWYRQSLGQGLEFLIYFQGNSAPDKSGLPSDRFSAERTGGSVSTLTIQRTQQEDSAVYLCASSLVGRVSYNEQFFGPGTRLTVL.